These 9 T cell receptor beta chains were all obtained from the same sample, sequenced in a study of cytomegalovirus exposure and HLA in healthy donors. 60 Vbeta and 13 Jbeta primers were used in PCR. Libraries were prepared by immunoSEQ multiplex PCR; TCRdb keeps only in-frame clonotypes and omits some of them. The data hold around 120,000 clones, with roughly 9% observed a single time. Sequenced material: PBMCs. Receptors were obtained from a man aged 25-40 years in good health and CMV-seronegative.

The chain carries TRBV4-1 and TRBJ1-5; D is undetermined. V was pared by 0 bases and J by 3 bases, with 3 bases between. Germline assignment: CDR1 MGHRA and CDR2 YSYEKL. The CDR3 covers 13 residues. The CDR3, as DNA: TGCGCCAGCAGCCAAGATATCAATCAGCCCCAGCATTTT. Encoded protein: CASSQDINQPQHF.

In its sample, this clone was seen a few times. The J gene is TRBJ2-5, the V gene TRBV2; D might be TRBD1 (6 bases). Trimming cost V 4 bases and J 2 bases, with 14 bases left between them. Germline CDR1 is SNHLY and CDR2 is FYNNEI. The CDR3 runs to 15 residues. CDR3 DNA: TGTGCCAGCAGTGCCAGGGGAAAGGGGCAAGAGACCCAGTACTTC. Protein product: CASSARGKGQETQYF.

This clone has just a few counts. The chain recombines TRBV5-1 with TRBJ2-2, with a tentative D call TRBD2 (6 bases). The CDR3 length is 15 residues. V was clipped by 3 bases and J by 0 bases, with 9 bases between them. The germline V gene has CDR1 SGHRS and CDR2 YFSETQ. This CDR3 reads CASSYGTPNTGELFF. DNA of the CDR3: TGCGCCAGCAGCTACGGGACTCCGAACACCGGGGAGCTGTTTTTT.

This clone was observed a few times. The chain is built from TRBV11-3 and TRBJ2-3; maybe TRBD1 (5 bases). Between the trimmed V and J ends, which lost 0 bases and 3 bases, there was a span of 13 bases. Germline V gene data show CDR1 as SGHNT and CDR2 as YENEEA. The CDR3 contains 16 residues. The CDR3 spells CASSLEQGGRTDTQYF. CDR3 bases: TGTGCCAGCAGCTTAGAGCAGGGCGGTAGGACAGATACGCAGTATTTT. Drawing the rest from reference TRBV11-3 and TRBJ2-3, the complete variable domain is EAGVVQSPRYKIIEKKQPVAFWCNPISGHNTLYWYLQNLGQGPELLIRYENEEAVDDSQLPKDRFSAERLKGVDSTLKIQPAELGDSAVYLCASSLEQGGRTDTQYFGPGTRLTVL.

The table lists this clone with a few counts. The CDR3 DNA reads as TGTGCCAGCAGCTTGGCCGGGACAGGGTATAGCAATCAGCCCCAGCATTTT. The encoded protein is CASSLAGTGYSNQPQHF. The V call is TRBV7-2, the J call TRBJ1-5, with TRBD1 identical over 9 bases. The germline CDR1 and CDR2 sequences are SGHTA and FQGNSA. The CDR3 runs 17 residues. V shed 3 bases, J shed 0 bases, and the junction held 6 bases outside the gene matches. Together with reference TRBV7-2 and TRBJ1-5, the CDR3 gives the full variable domain: GAGVSQSPSNKVTEKGKDVELRCDPISGHTALYWYRQSLGQGLEFLIYFQGNSAPDKSGLPSDRFSAERTGGSVSTLTIQRTQQEDSAVYLCASSLAGTGYSNQPQHFGDGTRLSIL.

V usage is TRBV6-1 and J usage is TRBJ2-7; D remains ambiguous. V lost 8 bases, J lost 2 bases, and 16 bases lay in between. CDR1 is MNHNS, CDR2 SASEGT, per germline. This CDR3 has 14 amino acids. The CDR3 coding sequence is TGTGCCAGCGTTCAGGTGGCAAATGCCTACGAGCAGTACTTC. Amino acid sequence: CASVQVANAYEQYF.

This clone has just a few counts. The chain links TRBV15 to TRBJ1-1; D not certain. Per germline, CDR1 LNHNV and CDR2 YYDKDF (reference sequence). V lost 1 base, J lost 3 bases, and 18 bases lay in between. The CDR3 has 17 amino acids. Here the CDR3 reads CATSRGVGLRVDTEAFF. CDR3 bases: TGTGCCACCAGCAGAGGGGTAGGTTTGCGGGTTGACACTGAAGCTTTCTTT.

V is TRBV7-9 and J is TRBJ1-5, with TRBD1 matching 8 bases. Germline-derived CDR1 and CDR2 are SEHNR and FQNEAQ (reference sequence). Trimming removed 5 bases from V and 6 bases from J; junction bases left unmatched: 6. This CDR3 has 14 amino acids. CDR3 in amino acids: CASSPGQGSQPQHF. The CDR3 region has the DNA TGTGCCAGCAGCCCCGGACAGGGATCTCAGCCCCAGCATTTT.

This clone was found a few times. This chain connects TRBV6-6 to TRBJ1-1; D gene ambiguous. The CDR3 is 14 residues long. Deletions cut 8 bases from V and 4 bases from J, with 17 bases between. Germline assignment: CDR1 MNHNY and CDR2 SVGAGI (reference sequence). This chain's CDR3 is CASGPPQFLTEAFF. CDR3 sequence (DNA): TGTGCCAGCGGTCCGCCCCAGTTCCTCACTGAAGCTTTCTTT.